This TCR beta chain originates from a study of cytomegalovirus exposure and HLA in healthy donors. The CDR3 consists of 14 residues. Germline V gives CDR1 MNHEY, CDR2 SMNVEV (reference sequence). J gave up 8 bases and V 6 bases, and 7 bases lay outside the gene matches. Both 60 Vbeta primers and 13 Jbeta primers went into the PCR. Some clones are missing from TCRdb's copy, which holds only in-frame ones; the method was immunoSEQ multiplex PCR. The table shows about 140,000 clones, with around a tenth occurring only once. This chain uses TRBV27 with TRBJ1-4; 9 bases are a match to TRBD1. This clonotype was sampled from a man aged 50 to 59 in good health and CMV-seronegative. Sequencing input: PBMCs. CDR3 residues: CASRLQGAREKLFF. The CDR3 coding sequence is TGTGCCAGCAGGCTACAGGGGGCGCGCGAAAAACTGTTTTTT.